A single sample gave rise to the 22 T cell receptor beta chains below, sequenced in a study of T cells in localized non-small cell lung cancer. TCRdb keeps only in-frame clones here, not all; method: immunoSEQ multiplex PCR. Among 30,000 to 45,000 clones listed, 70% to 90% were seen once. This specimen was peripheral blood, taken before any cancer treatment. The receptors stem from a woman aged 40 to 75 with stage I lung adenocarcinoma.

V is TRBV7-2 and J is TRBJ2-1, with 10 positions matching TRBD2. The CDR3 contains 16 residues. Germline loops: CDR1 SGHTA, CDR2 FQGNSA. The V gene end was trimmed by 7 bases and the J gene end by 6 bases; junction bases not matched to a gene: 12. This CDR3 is CASKPERGGGVNEQFF. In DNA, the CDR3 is TGTGCCAGCAAACCCGAGCGGGGGGGCGGTGTCAATGAGCAGTTCTTC.

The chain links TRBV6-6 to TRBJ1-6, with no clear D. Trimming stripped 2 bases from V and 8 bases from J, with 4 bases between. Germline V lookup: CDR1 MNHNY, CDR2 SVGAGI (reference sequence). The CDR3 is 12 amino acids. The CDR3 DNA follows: TGTGCCAGCAGTTACAACGATTCACCCCTCCACTTT. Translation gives CASSYNDSPLHF.

The CDR3 DNA sequence: TGTGCCAGCAGCGTAGAAGCGGGGGGTGCAGATACGCAGTATTTT. This encodes CASSVEAGGADTQYF. The V gene is TRBV9, the J gene TRBJ2-3; 9 nucleotides match TRBD2. The CDR3 contains 15 residues. Germline assignment: CDR1 SGDLS and CDR2 YYNGEE. V trimming: 0 bases; J trimming: 4 bases; junction bases outside the gene matches: 3.

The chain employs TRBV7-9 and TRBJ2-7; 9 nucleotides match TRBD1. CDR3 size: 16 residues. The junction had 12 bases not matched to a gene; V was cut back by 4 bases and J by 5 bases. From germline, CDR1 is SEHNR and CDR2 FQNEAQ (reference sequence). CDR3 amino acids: CASSSLGETGGNEQYF. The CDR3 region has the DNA TGTGCCAGCAGCTCTCTAGGCGAGACAGGGGGGAACGAGCAGTACTTC.

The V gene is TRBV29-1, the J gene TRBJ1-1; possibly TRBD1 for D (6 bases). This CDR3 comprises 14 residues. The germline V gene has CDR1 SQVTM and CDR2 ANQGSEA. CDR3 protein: CSTQGVDMDTEAFF. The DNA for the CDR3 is TGCAGTACACAGGGTGTGGACATGGACACTGAAGCTTTCTTT.

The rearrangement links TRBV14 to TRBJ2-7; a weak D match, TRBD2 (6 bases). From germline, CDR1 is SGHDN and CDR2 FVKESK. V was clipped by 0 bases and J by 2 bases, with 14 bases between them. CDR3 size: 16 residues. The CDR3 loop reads CASSQDIPGGAYEQYF. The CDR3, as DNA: TGTGCCAGCAGCCAAGATATTCCCGGGGGAGCCTACGAGCAGTACTTC.

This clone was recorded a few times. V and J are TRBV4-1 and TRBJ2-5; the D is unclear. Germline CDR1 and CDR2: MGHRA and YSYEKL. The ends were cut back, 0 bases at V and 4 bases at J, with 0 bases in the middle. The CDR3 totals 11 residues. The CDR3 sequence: CASSQEETQYF. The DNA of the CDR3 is TGCGCCAGCAGCCAAGAAGAGACCCAGTACTTC.

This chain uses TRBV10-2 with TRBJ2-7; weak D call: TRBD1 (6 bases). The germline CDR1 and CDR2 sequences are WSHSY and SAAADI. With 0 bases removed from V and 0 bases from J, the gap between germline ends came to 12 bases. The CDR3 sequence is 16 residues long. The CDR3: CASSESGALYSYEQYF. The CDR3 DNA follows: TGCGCCAGCAGTGAGTCGGGGGCCCTATACTCCTACGAGCAGTACTTC.

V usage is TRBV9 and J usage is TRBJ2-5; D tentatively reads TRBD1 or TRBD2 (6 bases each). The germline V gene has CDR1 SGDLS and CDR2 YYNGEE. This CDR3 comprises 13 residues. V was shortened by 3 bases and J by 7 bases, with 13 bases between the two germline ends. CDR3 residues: CASSAGGPWTQYF. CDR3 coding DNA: TGTGCCAGCAGCGCTGGGGGGCCTTGGACCCAGTACTTC.

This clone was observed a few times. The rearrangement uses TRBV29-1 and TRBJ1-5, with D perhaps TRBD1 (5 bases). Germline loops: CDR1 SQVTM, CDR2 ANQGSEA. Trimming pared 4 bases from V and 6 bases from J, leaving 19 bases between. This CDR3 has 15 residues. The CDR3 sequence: CSVAPSTAPGQPQHF. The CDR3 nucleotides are TGCAGCGTTGCCCCTTCGACAGCTCCGGGTCAGCCCCAGCATTTT.

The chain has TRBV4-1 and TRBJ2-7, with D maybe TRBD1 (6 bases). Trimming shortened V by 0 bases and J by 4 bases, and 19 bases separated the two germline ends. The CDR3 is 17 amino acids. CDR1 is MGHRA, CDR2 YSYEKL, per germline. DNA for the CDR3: TGCGCCAGCAGCCAAGATATCAGAGGACAGATAACGTACGAGCAGTACTTC. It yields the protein CASSQDIRGQITYEQYF.

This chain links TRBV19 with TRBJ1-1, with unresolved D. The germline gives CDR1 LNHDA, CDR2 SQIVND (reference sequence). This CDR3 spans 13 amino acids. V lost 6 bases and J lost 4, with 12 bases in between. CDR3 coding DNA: TGTGCCAGTAGCCGCCCCGTCGGCACTGAAGCTTTCTTT. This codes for CASSRPVGTEAFF. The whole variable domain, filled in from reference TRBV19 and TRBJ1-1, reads DGGITQSPKYLFRKEGQNVTLSCEQNLNHDAMYWYRQDPGQGLRLIYYSQIVNDFQKGDIAEGYSVSREKKESFPLTVTSAQKNPTAFYLCASSRPVGTEAFFGQGTRLTVV.

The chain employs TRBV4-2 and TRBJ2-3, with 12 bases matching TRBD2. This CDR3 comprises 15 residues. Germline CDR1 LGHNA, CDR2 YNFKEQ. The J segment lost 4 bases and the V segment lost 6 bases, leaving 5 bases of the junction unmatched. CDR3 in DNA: TGTGCCAGCAGAGACCTAGCGGGGGGGCCAGATACGCAGTATTTT. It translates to CASRDLAGGPDTQYF.

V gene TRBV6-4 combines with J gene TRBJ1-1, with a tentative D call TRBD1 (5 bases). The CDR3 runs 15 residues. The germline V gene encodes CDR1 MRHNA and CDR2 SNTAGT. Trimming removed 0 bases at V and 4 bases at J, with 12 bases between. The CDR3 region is CASSDSSPGGTEAFF. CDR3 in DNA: TGTGCCAGCAGTGACTCGTCCCCTGGGGGCACTGAAGCTTTCTTT.

CDR3 nucleotides: TGCGCCAGCAGTAGTCTCAGGTCTGGCAATCAGCCCCAGCATTTT. Translated: CASSSLRSGNQPQHF. The rearrangement links TRBV10-2 to TRBJ1-5; D not certain. There are 15 residues in the CDR3. The germline gives CDR1 WSHSY, CDR2 SAAADI. V was clipped by 5 bases and J by 2 bases, with 13 bases between them.

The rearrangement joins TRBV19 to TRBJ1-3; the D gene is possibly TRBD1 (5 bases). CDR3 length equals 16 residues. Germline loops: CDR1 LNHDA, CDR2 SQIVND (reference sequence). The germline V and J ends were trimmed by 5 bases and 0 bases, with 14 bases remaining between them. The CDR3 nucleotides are TGTGCCAGTAGTCTAGGGACTCCTCGCTCTGGAAACACCATATATTTT. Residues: CASSLGTPRSGNTIYF.

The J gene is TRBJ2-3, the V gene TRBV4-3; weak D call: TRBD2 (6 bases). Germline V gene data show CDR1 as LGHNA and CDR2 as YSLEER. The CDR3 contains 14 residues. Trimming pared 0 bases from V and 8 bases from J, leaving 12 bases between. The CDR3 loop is CASSQDFGGSTQYF. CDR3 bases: TGCGCCAGCAGCCAAGATTTTGGGGGGTCTACGCAGTATTTT.

CDR3 DNA sequence: TGTGCCTGGAGCCACACCGGGGAGCTGTTTTTT. As protein: CAWSHTGELFF. J is TRBJ2-2 and V is TRBV30, with D unresolved. The CDR3 spans 11 residues. CDR1 is GTSNPN and CDR2 is SVGIG in the germline V gene (reference sequence). The V end lost 3 bases, the J end lost 3 bases, and 2 bases lay between the germline ends. Looking up the rest from reference TRBV30 and TRBJ2-2 gives the full variable domain: SQTIHQWPATLVQPVGSPLSLECTVEGTSNPNLYWYRQAAGRGLQLLFYSVGIGQISSEVPQNLSASRPQDRQFILSSKKLLLSDSGFYLCAWSHTGELFFGEGSRLTVL.

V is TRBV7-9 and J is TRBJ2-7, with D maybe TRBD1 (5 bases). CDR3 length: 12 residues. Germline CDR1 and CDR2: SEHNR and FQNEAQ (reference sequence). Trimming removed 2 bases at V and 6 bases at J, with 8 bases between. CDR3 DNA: TGTGCCAGCAGCTTATTGGGGCCCGAGCAGTACTTC. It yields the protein CASSLLGPEQYF.

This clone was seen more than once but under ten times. CDR3 amino acids: CASRTGGGFGNTIYF. The CDR3 region has the DNA TGTGCCAGTAGGACAGGGGGCGGCTTCGGAAACACCATATATTTT. The chain recombines TRBV19 with TRBJ1-3, with 10 nucleotides matching TRBD1. The CDR3 extends over 15 amino acids. V trimming: 6 bases; J trimming: 4 bases; junction bases outside the gene matches: 6. Germline lookup yields CDR1 LNHDA and CDR2 SQIVND (reference sequence).

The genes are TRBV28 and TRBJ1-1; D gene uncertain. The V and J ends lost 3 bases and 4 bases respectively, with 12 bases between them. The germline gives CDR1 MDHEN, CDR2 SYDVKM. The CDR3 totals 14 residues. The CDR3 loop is CASSFRGGSTEAFF. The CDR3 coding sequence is TGTGCCAGCAGTTTCCGGGGAGGATCCACTGAAGCTTTCTTT. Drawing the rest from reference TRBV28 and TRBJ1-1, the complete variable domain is DVKVTQSSRYLVKRTGEKVFLECVQDMDHENMFWYRQDPGLGLRLIYFSYDVKMKEKGDIPEGYSVSREKKERFSLILESASTNQTSMYLCASSFRGGSTEAFFGQGTRLTVV.

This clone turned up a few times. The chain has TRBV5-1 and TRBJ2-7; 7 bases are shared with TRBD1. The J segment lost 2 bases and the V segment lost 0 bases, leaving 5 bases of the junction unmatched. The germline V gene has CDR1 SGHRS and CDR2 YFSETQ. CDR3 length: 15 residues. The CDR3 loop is CASSLDGTVAYEQYF. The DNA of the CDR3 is TGCGCCAGCAGCTTGGATGGGACAGTGGCCTACGAGCAGTACTTC.